This TCR beta chain was observed in a study of Graves' ophthalmopathy and Graves' hyperthyroidism (dated by TCRdb to 2016 to 2019). Study-wide context: Peripheral blood was collected at initial diagnosis, before any treatment. The study used signatures of the TCR beta repertoire to tell Graves' ophthalmopathy apart from Graves' hyperthyroidism and to predict which patients would progress to ophthalmopathy. In total, 135 blood samples were TCR-sequenced: under 45 ophthalmopathy, around 75 hyperthyroidism and some 17 hyperthyroidism-to-ophthalmopathy patients. To explore V-J signatures distinguishing ophthalmopathy from hyperthyroidism, a discovery set of 100 patients (fewer than 45 ophthalmopathy, 55 to 60 stable hyperthyroidism) was enrolled. For independent validation, a separate cohort was made up of approximately 18 hyperthyroidism patients plus 17 patients who later progressed from hyperthyroidism to ophthalmopathy. In a handful of hyperthyroidism patients, the T-cell repertoire of thyroid tissue was compared with the T-cell repertoire of blood. Following sample collection, hyperthyroidism patients were given methimazole at a starting dose of 30 mg daily, and ophthalmopathy patients were given high-dose intravenous methylprednisolone. The 90 to 100 discovery patients were randomly split 7:3 into training and test sets.

V is shortened by 7 bases, J by 6 bases, and the region joining them spans 28 bases. CDR1 is given as MNHEY and CDR2 as SVGEGT, both from the germline V gene. Counted from cysteine to phenylalanine, this CDR3 has 17 amino acids. Only the CDR3 part of the read is kept: 51 bases, read in frame from the first base. For repertoire sequencing, the TCR beta CDR3 regions were amplified from RNA transcripts. The first round of RT-PCR was done with HTBI primers and the Qiagen OneStep RT-PCR kit, and was followed by a second round of multiplex PCR, then size selection and purification. Libraries were sequenced paired-end with 100 bp reads on an Illumina HiSeq2000. Per the original workflow: SOAPnuke was used to process the reads, removing any read that contained adapters or uncalled bases, had a mean Phred below 15, or lacked an exact match to the constant primer or identifier. High-quality paired reads were merged with COPE v1.2.5. Unique nucleotide sequences were defined as clonotypes and aligned to IMGT TRB V, D and J references using MiTCR v1.1. Analysis was restricted to V-J combinations with a frequency above 0.0001, which covered approximately 99% of repertoires. For each V-J combination, a TCR clonal expansion and chaos score was defined as the ratio of F50 clonal expansion to chaos observed in the TCRdist matrix. Features were reduced by Welch's t-statistics and random forest to about a dozen V-J combinations, which fed a naive Bayes classifier. Thyroid-blood repertoire similarity was quantified with the Morisita-Horn index. TCRdb passed the public sequencing reads through fastp at Q25 and MiXCR, retaining productive beta sequences. Identical CDR3 proteins give one entry, which carries the most common genes and DNA. TCRdb, not the original authors, processed these V and J calls. The sample data list about 210,000 distinct CDR3 sequences, and around 28% of these were observed just once. 9.1% of the sample comes from the top ten.

The ophthalmopathy patients had moderately to severely active disease, with a Clinical Activity Score of 3 or higher, a NOSPECS grade of 4 or higher, and a disease duration of less than 3 months. Patients with other autoimmune diseases, uncontrolled infections, pregnancy or lactation were excluded from the study. Diagnosis was based on clinical symptoms, serum thyroxine, TRAb, thyroid ultrasound and orbital computed tomography. Ficoll-Paque density gradient centrifugation was used to isolate PBMCs from 8.5 to 10 ml of fresh peripheral blood. Trizol reagent was used to extract the total RNA, and its quality was then checked on an Agilent 2100 Bioanalyzer. Study-level results and caveats: Among expanded thyroid clonotypes with frequency above 0.001, most also showed up in blood, which suggests that blood repertoires may reflect the thyroid immune response. In validation, the model predicted ophthalmopathy progression with about 70% sensitivity and approximately 75% specificity; roughly 11 predicted patients were CT-confirmed with GO in a median of about 6.2 months. The 13-signature model separated ophthalmopathy from stable hyperthyroidism with roughly 89% sensitivity and almost 84% specificity in cross-validation, and 80%/75% in the test set. No statistical method was used to predetermine the sample size, and group allocation was not hidden from the investigators.

This clonotype was observed at least ten times. Its target antigen remains unknown. No much larger clone is present one base from it, and per-base qualities are unavailable. What was sequenced was peripheral blood. The chain was built from TRBV6-2 or TRBV6-3 and TRBJ2-7; TRBD2 is a weak D gene call, 8 bases matching. The clonotype comes from a man aged 50-59 years with Graves' ophthalmopathy. Donor details come from another sample of the same person, matched by shared clones. The base sequence is TGTGCCAGCAACGTGGACAGGATGAAGCGGGAGATGGGCGAGCAGTACTTC. This yields the protein CASNVDRMKREMGEQYF.